These 27 T cell receptor beta chains were all obtained from the same sample, sequenced in a study of OX40 agonist ivuxolimab in advanced cancers. The repertoire was sequenced with immunoSEQ multiplex PCR; TCRdb's copy has only in-frame clones and lacks some. The profile covers 65,000 to 85,000 clones, with more than 75% appearing a single time and roughly 2% taken by the ten largest. The sequencing used CD4+ or CD8+ T cells sorted from blood, collected in a trial of the OX40 agonist ivuxolimab. Receptors originate from an adult with an advanced solid tumor such as melanoma, head and neck, liver or kidney cancer.

This chain joins TRBV5-1 and TRBJ2-3; no clear D. Deletions cut 0 bases from V and 2 bases from J, with 7 bases between. This CDR3 contains 14 residues. Germline loops: CDR1 SGHRS, CDR2 YFSETQ. CDR3 region: CASSLDLPTDTQYF. The DNA for the CDR3 is TGCGCCAGCAGCTTGGACTTACCCACAGATACGCAGTATTTT.

Of note for this clone: An end of the junction differs from the germline gene, which may be a read error. The chain combines TRBV19 with TRBJ2-2; D is unresolved. Germline CDR1 and CDR2: LNHDA and SQIVND (reference sequence). CDR3 length: 14 residues. CDR3 region: CASSSGRNTGELFF. Here the CDR3 DNA reads TGTGCCAGCAGTAGTGGCAGGAACACCGGGGAGCTGTTTTTT. Based on the CDR3 plus reference TRBV19 and TRBJ2-2, the full variable domain is DGGITQSPKYLFRKEGQNVTLSCEQNLNHDAMYWYRQDPGQGLRLIYYSQIVNDFQKGDIAEGYSVSREKKESFPLTVTSAQKNPTAFYLCASSSGRNTGELFFGEGSRLTVL.

CDR3 nucleotides: TGTGCCAGCAGCCAAGACTCGGCGGGAAACACTGAAGCTTTCTTT. Its translation: CASSQDSAGNTEAFF. The chain joins TRBV4-2 to TRBJ1-1; no clear D gene. V dropped 0 bases and J dropped 2 bases, with 10 bases sitting between them. This CDR3 has 15 residues. CDR1 and CDR2 from the germline V gene are LGHNA and YNFKEQ.

This rearrangement joins TRBV10-2 to TRBJ2-1; 8 nucleotides align to TRBD1. The CDR3 covers 16 residues. Germline V gives CDR1 WSHSY, CDR2 SAAADI. The V gene end was trimmed by 3 bases and the J gene end by 7 bases; junction bases not matched to a gene: 11. The DNA of the CDR3 is TGCGCCAGCAGTGACACCCGACAGGGGATTCGAAATGAGCAGTTCTTC. Protein: CASSDTRQGIRNEQFF.

The chain recombines TRBV14 with TRBJ1-4; a weak D match, TRBD1 (5 bases). CDR3 size: 15 residues. Germline assignment: CDR1 SGHDN and CDR2 FVKESK. The V end was cut by 4 bases, the J end by 13 bases, with 22 bases between. The CDR3 DNA reads as TGTGCCAGCAGCCTTTTTTCGGGAGCGGGGGGGATACTGTTTTTT. Its protein product is CASSLFSGAGGILFF. The full variable domain, completed using reference TRBV14 and TRBJ1-4, is EAGVTQFPSHSVIEKGQTVTLRCDPISGHDNLYWYRRVMGKEIKFLLHFVKESKQDESGMPNNRFLAERTGGTYSTLKVQPAELEDSGVYFCASSLFSGAGGILFFGSGTQLSVL.

The CDR3, as DNA: TGCGCCAGCAGCTTGGCAGGGACAGCGGCCTACAATGAGCAGTTCTTC. Protein: CASSLAGTAAYNEQFF. This chain joins TRBV5-1 and TRBJ2-1; 7 nucleotides line up with TRBD1. The CDR3 covers 16 residues. V lost 0 bases and J lost 2; bases outside the gene matches: 5. CDR1 is SGHRS, CDR2 YFSETQ, per germline.

The chain employs TRBV7-6 and TRBJ2-7; TRBD1 matches at 10 bases. The CDR3 sequence is 13 residues long. Germline V CDR1 and CDR2: SGHVS, FNYEAQ. With 5 bases clipped from V and 3 bases from J, the junction kept 1 base outside the gene matches. The CDR3 DNA is TGTGCCAGCAGCCGGACAGGGGGCTACGAGCAGTACTTC. Amino acid sequence: CASSRTGGYEQYF.

The chain recombines TRBV27 with TRBJ2-1; 16 bases fit TRBD2. Losses at the gene ends were 4 bases for V and 8 bases for J; bases not matched to a gene: 14. The CDR3 length is 19 residues. Germline CDR1 reads MNHEY; CDR2 reads SMNVEV (reference sequence). The chain's CDR3 is CASSSLRPGTSGRAYEQFF. The CDR3 DNA follows: TGTGCCAGCAGTTCCCTGAGACCCGGGACTAGCGGGAGGGCCTATGAGCAGTTCTTC.

This clone was found once. CDR3 DNA: TGTGCCAGCAGCTTGGCCAACAGGGGTGATTCACCCCTCCACTTT. It translates to CASSLANRGDSPLHF. V usage is TRBV5-4 and J usage is TRBJ1-6, with TRBD1 matching over 7 bases. The CDR3 covers 15 residues. The V gene end was trimmed by 0 bases and the J gene end by 8 bases; junction bases not matched to a gene: 5. Germline V CDR1 and CDR2: SGHNT, YYREEE (reference sequence).

The genes are TRBV19 and TRBJ1-2; maybe TRBD1 (5 bases). V was clipped by 6 bases and J by 8 bases, with 13 bases between them. The CDR3 spans 12 residues. CDR1 is LNHDA, CDR2 SQIVND, per germline (reference sequence). Here the CDR3 DNA reads TGTGCCAGTAGGATTACTTCAGGGGGCTACACCTTC. Protein: CASRITSGGYTF.

The chain carries TRBV4-1 and TRBJ2-1, with 11 bases that match TRBD2. The V and J ends lost 3 bases and 6 bases, in that order; junction bases with no gene match: 10. Germline CDR1 is MGHRA and CDR2 is YSYEKL. The CDR3 runs 17 residues. The CDR3 bases are TGCGCCAGCAGCCACCAAAGTAGCGGGAGGGCCTTCAATGAGCAGTTCTTC. Encoded protein: CASSHQSSGRAFNEQFF.

The rearrangement uses TRBV15 and TRBJ2-3, with D hard to call. The CDR3 has 13 amino acids. Germline V gene lookup returns CDR1 LNHNV and CDR2 YYDKDF (reference sequence). V was trimmed by 0 bases and J by 6 bases, leaving 7 bases between them. The CDR3 spells CATSRDFRDTQYF. The CDR3 nucleotides are TGTGCCACCAGCAGAGATTTCCGGGATACGCAGTATTTT.

This chain joins TRBV5-4 and TRBJ2-3; 12 bases are a match to TRBD2. The V gene's germline CDR1 is SGHNT and CDR2 YYREEE (reference sequence). The CDR3 has 16 residues. The ends lost 2 bases at V and 1 base at J; junction bases unmatched: 2. CDR3 residues: CASSFRLAGGTDTQYF. CDR3 bases: TGTGCCAGCAGCTTTCGACTAGCGGGGGGCACAGATACGCAGTATTTT.

The genes are TRBV27 and TRBJ1-2; D uncertain. Trimming removed 7 bases at V and 8 bases at J, with 26 bases between. The CDR3 is made up of 16 amino acids. The germline V gene has CDR1 MNHEY and CDR2 SMNVEV (reference sequence). CDR3 nucleotides: TGTGCCAGCAAAGGAAGTCCCGGACTACCTAATAGGGGCTACACCTTC. It translates to CASKGSPGLPNRGYTF.

The J gene is TRBJ2-5, the V gene TRBV6-5, with 7 nucleotides matching TRBD2. J was trimmed by 1 base and V by 10 bases; bases with no gene match: 12. From germline, CDR1 is MNHEY and CDR2 SVGAGI. The length of the CDR3 is 15 residues. The CDR3 DNA sequence: TGTGCCACCCGGGGGGACGGGAGGTTCCAAGAGACCCAGTACTTC. Its translation is CATRGDGRFQETQYF.

CDR3 loop: CASSLVDRNYGYTF. The DNA of the CDR3 is TGTGCCAGCAGCTTGGTGGACAGAAACTATGGCTACACCTTC. This chain joins TRBV5-6 and TRBJ1-2; D is possibly TRBD1 (6 bases). The CDR3 loop spans 14 amino acids. The V gene's germline CDR1 is SGHDT and CDR2 YYEEEE. Trimming shortened V by 0 bases and J by 2 bases, and 8 bases separated the two germline ends.

This clone was observed once. The gene calls are TRBV28 and TRBJ1-2, with TRBD1 matching 9 bases. This CDR3 is built from 17 residues. CDR1 is MDHEN, CDR2 SYDVKM, per germline. V lost 5 bases to trimming and J lost 4 bases; unmatched junction nucleotides: 14. CDR3 DNA sequence: TGTGCCAGCAGTCACTACAGGGGGCGAACGGGCTCCTATGGCTACACCTTC. This sequence encodes CASSHYRGRTGSYGYTF.

CDR3 loop: CASSFTGADTQYF. CDR3 in DNA: TGTGCCAGCAGCTTTACGGGGGCAGATACGCAGTATTTT. The V gene is TRBV5-6, the J gene TRBJ2-3; D possibly corresponds to TRBD2 (6 bases). Trimming removed 2 bases at V and 4 bases at J, with 8 bases between. CDR1 is SGHDT, CDR2 YYEEEE, per germline. The CDR3 runs 13 residues. Together with reference TRBV5-6 and TRBJ2-3, the CDR3 gives the full variable domain: DAGVTQSPTHLIKTRGQQVTLRCSPKSGHDTVSWYQQALGQGPQFIFQYYEEEERQRGNFPDRFSGHQFPNYSSELNVNALLLGDSALYLCASSFTGADTQYFGPGTRLTVL.

DNA of the CDR3: TGTGCCAGCAGCCAATCCCCGGGGGCGAGAAACATTCAGTACTTC. Amino acids: CASSQSPGARNIQYF. The chain has TRBV16 and TRBJ2-4; D possibly uses TRBD1 or TRBD2 (6 bases each). From germline, CDR1 is KGHSY and CDR2 FQNENV. Trimming pared 0 bases from V and 6 bases from J, leaving 12 bases between. There are 15 residues in the CDR3.

This clone has a single count. CDR3 amino acids: CASSLDYRSYEQYF. The DNA of the CDR3 is TGTGCCAGCAGCTTAGACTATCGCAGCTACGAGCAGTACTTC. This chain links TRBV7-2 with TRBJ2-7; D not certain. CDR1 is SGHTA and CDR2 is FQGNSA in the germline V gene. This CDR3 has 14 residues. Trimming shortened V by 1 base and J by 3 bases, and 10 bases separated the two germline ends.

The genes are TRBV29-1 and TRBJ2-5; D is perhaps TRBD1 (6 bases). V gave up 6 bases and J gave up 4 bases, with 15 bases separating them. Germline V gives CDR1 SQVTM, CDR2 ANQGSEA. The CDR3 is 13 residues long. CDR3 bases: TGCAGCGTGCAGAGGGGGTGGGGAGAGACCCAGTACTTC. Translation: CSVQRGWGETQYF.

The rearrangement joins TRBV7-9 to TRBJ2-3; D is uncertain. Trimming stripped 2 bases from V and 0 bases from J, with 12 bases between. The CDR3 length is 16 residues. In germline, CDR1 is SEHNR, CDR2 FQNEAQ (reference sequence). Here the CDR3 reads CASSLRRDFSTDTQYF. In nucleotides, the CDR3 is TGTGCCAGCAGCTTAAGAAGGGATTTTAGCACAGATACGCAGTATTTT.

This clone was seen a few times. The rearrangement uses TRBV4-1 and TRBJ2-1, with a possible D match to TRBD2 (6 bases). CDR3 size: 14 residues. V was cut by 4 bases and J by 9 bases, with 16 bases left in between. Germline V gene sequence: CDR1 MGHRA, CDR2 YSYEKL. The CDR3 bases are TGCGCCAGCAGCCGGGCAGCGGGCTTCAGTGAGCAGTTCTTC. The encoded protein is CASSRAAGFSEQFF.

This chain connects TRBV9 to TRBJ1-2, with D perhaps matching TRBD1 (6 bases). The germline V gene has CDR1 SGDLS and CDR2 YYNGEE. Between the trimmed V and J ends, which lost 1 base and 8 bases, there was a span of 15 bases. The CDR3 is 14 residues long. In nucleotides, the CDR3 is TGTGCCAGCAGCGTATATCCGGGGGCAGGAGGCTACACCTTC. Translating it yields CASSVYPGAGGYTF. The whole variable domain, filled in from reference TRBV9 and TRBJ1-2, reads DSGVTQTPKHLITATGQRVTLRCSPRSGDLSVYWYQQSLDQGLQFLIQYYNGEERAKGNILERFSAQQFPDLHSELNLSSLELGDSALYFCASSVYPGAGGYTFGSGTRLTVV.

The chain has TRBV5-6 and TRBJ1-3; no firm D call. The V and J ends lost 0 bases and 0 bases respectively, with 10 bases between them. The CDR3 is 16 amino acids. Germline V gene sequence: CDR1 SGHDT, CDR2 YYEEEE. CDR3 amino acids: CASSLVATSSGNTIYF. The CDR3 DNA reads as TGTGCCAGCAGCTTGGTTGCCACCAGCTCTGGAAACACCATATATTTT.

The rearrangement joins TRBV6-1 to TRBJ2-5, with 7 bases lining up with TRBD2. CDR3 length equals 14 residues. Germline V lookup: CDR1 MNHNS, CDR2 SASEGT. The V segment lost 3 bases and the J segment 1 base; nucleotides outside the gene matches: 2. The CDR3 protein is CASSDLAAQETQYF. The CDR3 nucleotides read TGTGCCAGCAGTGATCTAGCGGCCCAAGAGACCCAGTACTTC.

As regards this clone: Other DNA variants within this sample encode the same CDR3. The rearrangement uses TRBV5-6 and TRBJ1-5; possibly TRBD1 for D (5 bases). Trimming shortened V by 1 base and J by 3 bases, and 8 bases separated the two germline ends. The CDR3 extends over 14 amino acids. Germline CDR1 is SGHDT and CDR2 is YYEEEE. The CDR3: CASSLTGSNQPQHF. The CDR3 coding sequence is TGTGCCAGCAGCTTGACAGGTTCCAATCAGCCCCAGCATTTT.